Listed below are T cell receptor beta chains from one sample, sequenced in a study of shared clonotypes between healthy human individuals. Using immunoSEQ multiplex PCR, the repertoire was profiled, and TCRdb retains in-frame clones only, with some absent. The profile shows millions of clones, approximately 95% of them singletons. The sample consisted of naive CD4+ T cells from PBMCs. The source is a man between 18 and 29 years old in good health. Some clones in this sample may be carry-over from other donors' samples. Each CDR3 is given with its conserved first and last residue. Each record gives: CDR3 length, D gene, J gene, V gene, CDR3 protein, CDR3 DNA. The D gene is left open where the match is weak.

len: 14
d_gene: .
j_gene: TRBJ2-3
v_gene: TRBV5-4
CDR3aa: CASSSGDTTDTQYF
CDR3nt: TGTGCCAGCAGCTCTGGGGATACCACGGATACGCAGTATTTT

len: 12
d_gene: .
j_gene: TRBJ1-2
v_gene: TRBV6-6
CDR3aa: CASTLGPGGYTF
CDR3nt: TGTGCCAGCACCCTGGGGCCGGGTGGCTACACCTTC

len: 21
d_gene: TRBD2
j_gene: TRBJ2-6
v_gene: TRBV19
CDR3aa: CASSPRWGRAGGGSGANVLTF
CDR3nt: TGTGCCAGTAGTCCTCGTTGGGGGAGAGCGGGAGGAGGGTCTGGGGCCAACGTCCTGACTTTC

len: 17
d_gene: TRBD2
j_gene: TRBJ2-7
v_gene: TRBV27
CDR3aa: CASSLWGGAEGNYEQYF
CDR3nt: TGTGCCAGCAGTTTATGGGGGGGTGCTGAGGGGAACTACGAGCAGTACTTC

len: 14
d_gene: TRBD2
j_gene: TRBJ2-7
v_gene: TRBV7-2
CDR3aa: CASSLGLAVYEQYF
CDR3nt: TGTGCCAGCAGCTTAGGACTAGCGGTTTACGAGCAGTACTTC

len: 14
d_gene: .
j_gene: TRBJ2-7
v_gene: TRBV18
CDR3aa: CASSPSFAPYEQYF
CDR3nt: TGTGCCAGCTCACCTTCATTTGCTCCCTACGAGCAGTACTTC

len: 15
d_gene: TRBD2
j_gene: TRBJ2-5
v_gene: TRBV7-3
CDR3aa: CASSLTSGSRETQYF
CDR3nt: TGTGCCAGCAGCCTGACTAGCGGGAGTCGAGAGACCCAGTACTTC

len: 14
d_gene: TRBD1
j_gene: TRBJ2-2
v_gene: TRBV5-4
CDR3aa: CASKTGGAGGELFF
CDR3nt: TGTGCCAGCAAGACAGGGGGCGCGGGCGGGGAGCTGTTTTTT

len: 15
d_gene: TRBD1
j_gene: TRBJ1-1
v_gene: TRBV6-5
CDR3aa: CASSYGTAKNTEAFF
CDR3nt: TGTGCCAGCAGTTACGGGACAGCGAAGAACACTGAAGCTTTCTTT

len: 15
d_gene: TRBD1
j_gene: TRBJ1-5
v_gene: TRBV28
CDR3aa: CASSFKFRGHQPQHF
CDR3nt: TGTGCCAGCAGTTTTAAGTTCAGGGGGCATCAGCCCCAGCATTTT

len: 13
d_gene: .
j_gene: TRBJ2-7
v_gene: TRBV5-6
CDR3aa: CASSFLQAYEQYF
CDR3nt: TGTGCCAGCAGCTTTTTGCAGGCCTACGAGCAGTACTTC

len: 14
d_gene: TRBD1
j_gene: TRBJ1-2
v_gene: TRBV7-2
CDR3aa: CASSPRQGAGGYTF
CDR3nt: TGTGCCAGCAGCCCCCGACAGGGGGCCGGGGGCTACACCTTC

len: 14
d_gene: TRBD2
j_gene: TRBJ2-3
v_gene: TRBV30
CDR3aa: CAWSLSGETDTQYF
CDR3nt: TGTGCCTGGAGCCTGAGCGGGGAGACAGATACGCAGTATTTT

len: 13
d_gene: .
j_gene: TRBJ2-5
v_gene: TRBV5-4
CDR3aa: CASSLGGRETQYF
CDR3nt: TGTGCCAGCAGCTTGGGTGGGAGGGAGACCCAGTACTTC

len: 13
d_gene: .
j_gene: TRBJ1-4
v_gene: TRBV7-2
CDR3aa: CASSPQGLAVLFF
CDR3nt: TGTGCCAGCAGCCCGCAGGGGCTGGCAGTTCTGTTTTTT

len: 15
d_gene: TRBD1
j_gene: TRBJ1-4
v_gene: TRBV6-1
CDR3aa: CASSDGQGAREKLFF
CDR3nt: TGTGCCAGCAGTGATGGACAGGGGGCTAGGGAAAAACTGTTTTTT